Detailed here is one T cell receptor (beta chain). As handled by the study authors: Reference gene primer amplification gave nucleated cell count estimates. Clones were sequenced by immunoSEQ multiplex PCR, and TCRdb holds only the in-frame ones, with some missing. That table supplies the V and J calls and clone size; D and trimming were determined from the DNA. This table holds about 390,000 clones, more than 70% found once. The source of the sample is a study of blood T cell repertoires in COVID-19. At the level of the study: PBMCs, B-cell-depleted T cells, or T cells were the source of the cDNA or gDNA that made up the material.

Seattle patients were enrolled during active infection and followed longitudinally. The sequencing input was peripheral blood. This TCR derives from a woman aged 60-70 years with COVID-19, enrolled during active disease.

CDR3 protein: CSAGRVSDGYTF. DNA for the CDR3: TGCAGCGCCGGCCGGGTCTCGGATGGCTACACCTTC. The chain carries TRBV29-1 and TRBJ1-2; D is uncertain. The germline V and J ends were trimmed by 7 bases and 6 bases, with 15 bases remaining between them. The germline gives CDR1 SQVTM, CDR2 ANQGSEA. The CDR3 runs to 12 residues. Looking up the rest from reference TRBV29-1 and TRBJ1-2 gives the full variable domain: SAVISQKPSRDICQRGTSLTIQCQVDSQVTMMFWYRQQPGQSLTLIATANQGSEATYESGFVIDKFPISRPNLTFSTLTVSNMSPEDSSIYLCSAGRVSDGYTFGSGTRLTVV.